The 9 T cell receptor beta chains reported below all come from one sample, sequenced in a study of T cell responses to AZD1222 COVID-19 vaccine. Produced via immunoSEQ multiplex PCR; TCRdb's table is partial and in-frame only. Of tens of thousands of clones listed, roughly 86% are singletons. The sample here was peripheral blood, taken 28 days after the second AZD1222 dose. The receptors derive from an adult who received the AZD1222 COVID-19 vaccine.

The J gene is TRBJ1-1, the V gene TRBV29-1, with 10 bases matching TRBD1. This CDR3 is 15 amino acids long. V lost 0 bases, J lost 7 bases, and 8 bases stayed unmatched. In germline, CDR1 is SQVTM, CDR2 ANQGSEA. CDR3 sequence (DNA): TGCAGCGTTGAAGACCGGACAGGGGGAACCGATGAAGCTTTCTTT. Amino acid sequence: CSVEDRTGGTDEAFF. Complete variable domain (other parts from reference TRBV29-1 and TRBJ1-1): SAVISQKPSRDICQRGTSLTIQCQVDSQVTMMFWYRQQPGQSLTLIATANQGSEATYESGFVIDKFPISRPNLTFSTLTVSNMSPEDSSIYLCSVEDRTGGTDEAFFGQGTRLTVV.

The chain links TRBV27 to TRBJ2-3; 13 bases match TRBD2. V was clipped by 4 bases and J by 4 bases; unmatched bases: 5. This CDR3 is 16 amino acids long. Germline V lookup: CDR1 MNHEY, CDR2 SMNVEV (reference sequence). The CDR3 region has the DNA TGTGCCAGCAGTTCTAGGACTAGCGGGAGTTCAGATACGCAGTATTTT. Protein sequence: CASSSRTSGSSDTQYF.

The rearrangement joins TRBV6-5 to TRBJ1-2; D may be TRBD1 (5 bases). Per germline, CDR1 MNHEY and CDR2 SVGAGI. Trimming took off 0 bases at V and 4 bases at J, with 9 bases between the two ends. The CDR3 covers 14 residues. CDR3 DNA sequence: TGTGCCAGCAGTTACTCAGGAGGGGTCTATGGCTACACCTTC. Its translation is CASSYSGGVYGYTF.

The chain recombines TRBV5-1 with TRBJ2-1; D is unclear. The germline V and J ends were trimmed by 0 bases and 2 bases, with 3 bases remaining between them. Germline V gives CDR1 SGHRS, CDR2 YFSETQ. The CDR3 sequence is 13 residues long. The CDR3, as DNA: TGCGCCAGCAGCTTGGTACCCTACAATGAGCAGTTCTTC. This gives the protein CASSLVPYNEQFF.

The CDR3 reads CASSEQGAGPGELFF. CDR3 DNA sequence: TGTGCCAGCAGTGAACAGGGGGCCGGTCCCGGGGAGCTGTTTTTT. This rearrangement joins TRBV6-4 to TRBJ2-2, with 9 positions matching TRBD1. The CDR3 is 15 amino acids. Losses at the gene ends were 3 bases for V and 6 bases for J; bases not matched to a gene: 5. In germline, CDR1 is MRHNA, CDR2 SNTAGT.

This clone was observed many times. The CDR3 nucleotides are TGTGCCAGCAGTGAGTCCGGGAACCGTTACGAGCAGTACTTC. Translating gives CASSESGNRYEQYF. V usage is TRBV6-1 and J usage is TRBJ2-7, with D possibly being TRBD2 (5 bases). V lost 3 bases and J lost 4, with 13 bases in between. The V gene's germline CDR1 is MNHNS and CDR2 SASEGT. The length of the CDR3 is 14 residues.

V gene TRBV12-3 or TRBV12-4 combines with J gene TRBJ1-1; the D is unclear. Trimming stripped 7 bases from V and 1 base from J, with 10 bases between. This CDR3 is 13 amino acids long. CDR3 region: CASIGDRNTEAFF. The DNA for the CDR3 is TGTGCCAGCATCGGAGACCGGAACACTGAAGCTTTCTTT.

The CDR3 DNA reads TGTGCCAGTAGTTTCCCTCGAGACAGCAGCAACTATGGCTACACCTTC. It codes for CASSFPRDSSNYGYTF. The V call is TRBV19, the J call TRBJ1-2, with D perhaps TRBD1 (5 bases). CDR1 and CDR2 from the germline V gene are LNHDA and SQIVND (reference sequence). The CDR3 covers 16 residues. The V end was cut by 5 bases, the J end by 2 bases, with 18 bases between.

The chain employs TRBV27 and TRBJ1-2; possibly TRBD1 for D (5 bases). Germline CDR1 and CDR2: MNHEY and SMNVEV (reference sequence). This CDR3 contains 13 residues. V lost 3 bases and J 8 bases, leaving 13 bases between the germline ends. The CDR3 DNA follows: TGTGCCAGCAGTTTTGGAGCCGGGGGAGGCTACACCTTC. Its protein is CASSFGAGGGYTF.